One sample yielded the 6 T cell receptor beta chains listed below, sequenced in a study of blood T cell repertoires in COVID-19. The data were produced by immunoSEQ multiplex PCR, yet TCRdb's version contains in-frame clones alone and is incomplete. The sample contains roughly 280,000 clones, about nine tenths of which appear only once. The sample consisted of PBMCs or T cells enriched from blood (not recorded which). The origin of the receptors is a woman in her 30s with acute COVID-19.

The CDR3 coding sequence is TGTGCCAGCAGCCAAGGGACAGGGTCCAATGAGCAGTTCTTC. This codes for CASSQGTGSNEQFF. The gene calls are TRBV5-4 and TRBJ2-1; TRBD1 agrees at 9 bases. V was pared by 4 bases and J by 6 bases, with 5 bases of the junction left unmatched. In germline, CDR1 is SGHNT, CDR2 YYREEE (reference sequence). The CDR3 is 14 amino acids.

The chain is built from TRBV13 and TRBJ2-2; possible D gene TRBD2, 6 bases. Germline CDR1 is PRHDT and CDR2 is FYEKMQ (reference sequence). The length of the CDR3 is 15 residues. The ends were cut back, 1 base at V and 7 bases at J, with 13 bases in the middle. The CDR3 region is CASSLATSFIGELFF. The CDR3, as DNA: TGTGCCAGCAGCTTAGCGACTAGTTTCATCGGGGAGCTGTTTTTT. The whole variable domain, filled in from reference TRBV13 and TRBJ2-2, reads AAGVIQSPRHLIKEKRETATLKCYPIPRHDTVYWYQQGPGQDPQFLISFYEKMQSDKGSIPDRFSAQQFSDYHSELNMSSLELGDSALYFCASSLATSFIGELFFGEGSRLTVL.

The genes are TRBV5-1 and TRBJ1-4; 9 bases agree with TRBD1. CDR1 is SGHRS, CDR2 YFSETQ, per germline. The CDR3 length is 18 residues. J lost 8 bases, V lost 0 bases, and 14 bases had no gene match. The DNA of the CDR3 is TGCGCCAGCAGCTTGGAAGGGACAGGGATGGCCTCTCGGGAAAAACTGTTTTTT. It codes for CASSLEGTGMASREKLFF.

The chain employs TRBV5-4 and TRBJ2-7; D possibly corresponds to TRBD2 (5 bases). Deletions cut 1 base from V and 5 bases from J, with 13 bases between. There are 14 residues in the CDR3. Germline CDR1 SGHNT, CDR2 YYREEE (reference sequence). The CDR3 here is CASSLYGIIDEQYF. CDR3 DNA: TGTGCCAGCAGCTTGTACGGGATAATTGACGAGCAGTACTTC.

This clone was recorded once. This chain connects TRBV2 to TRBJ1-5; 7 bases match TRBD1. V shed 6 bases, J shed 2 bases, and the junction held 4 bases outside the gene matches. CDR3 length equals 14 residues. Germline V gene data show CDR1 as SNHLY and CDR2 as FYNNEI. The CDR3 loop is CASSHGQGNQPQHF. As DNA, the CDR3 is TGTGCCAGCAGCCACGGACAGGGCAATCAGCCCCAGCATTTT.

The V call is TRBV6-2 or TRBV6-3, the J call TRBJ1-1; unclear D gene. Germline CDR1 is MNHEY and CDR2 is SVGEGT. This CDR3 has 14 residues. V was cut by 2 bases and J by 1 base, with 8 bases left in between. CDR3 sequence reads: CASSYASPNTEAFF. In nucleotides, the CDR3 is TGTGCCAGCAGTTACGCGTCGCCGAACACTGAAGCTTTCTTT.